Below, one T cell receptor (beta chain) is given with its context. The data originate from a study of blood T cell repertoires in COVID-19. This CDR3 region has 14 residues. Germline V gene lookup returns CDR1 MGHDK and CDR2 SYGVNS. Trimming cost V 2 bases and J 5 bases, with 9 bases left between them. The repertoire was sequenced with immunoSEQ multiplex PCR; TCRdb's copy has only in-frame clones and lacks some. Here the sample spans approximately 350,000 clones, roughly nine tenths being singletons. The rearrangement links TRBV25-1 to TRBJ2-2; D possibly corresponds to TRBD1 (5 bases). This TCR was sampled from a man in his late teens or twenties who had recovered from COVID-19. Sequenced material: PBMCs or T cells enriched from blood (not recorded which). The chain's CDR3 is CASSEQGITGELFF. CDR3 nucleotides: TGTGCCAGCAGTGAACAGGGAATAACCGGGGAGCTGTTTTTT.